The 19 T cell receptor beta chains listed next were all sequenced from one sample in a study of CD8 T cells in Susac syndrome. An amount of RNA that ranged from roughly 0.5 to 1 ug was reverse transcribed with random hexamers. TCRdb fed the immunoSEQ multiplex PCR reads into MiXCR, producing one record per CDR3 protein. This sample has 120,000 or so distinct CDR3 sequences, with under 96% found just once. Specimen: CD4+ T cells from PBMCs. The receptors derive from a human donor with Susac syndrome.

V and J are TRBV20-1 and TRBJ2-1, with 11 bases aligning to TRBD2. CDR1 is DFQATT and CDR2 is SNEGSKA in the germline V gene (reference sequence). V dropped 6 bases and J dropped 3; count of bases not matched to a gene: 4. The CDR3 has 14 residues. The DNA for the CDR3 is TGCAGTGCCTTGGGACTAGCGGACTACAATGAGCAGTTCTTC. Its translation: CSALGLADYNEQFF.

The V gene is TRBV10-3, the J gene TRBJ2-1; 8 nucleotides line up with TRBD1. Germline CDR1 and CDR2: ENHRY and SYGVKD. This CDR3 spans 16 amino acids. The V gene end was trimmed by 3 bases and the J gene end by 1 base; junction bases not matched to a gene: 5. CDR3 nucleotides: TGTGCCATCAGTGAATTCCGGGACAGGTCCTACAATGAGCAGTTCTTC. It codes for CAISEFRDRSYNEQFF.

The rearrangement joins TRBV5-1 to TRBJ2-1; no definite D call. Germline CDR1 and CDR2: SGHRS and YFSETQ. V was trimmed by 7 bases and J by 4 bases, leaving 9 bases between them. CDR3 length equals 12 residues. The CDR3 reads CASGEVYNEQFF. CDR3 in DNA: TGCGCCAGCGGAGAGGTTTACAATGAGCAGTTCTTC.

V gene TRBV5-4 combines with J gene TRBJ1-2; TRBD1 aligns across 7 bases. V gave up 1 base and J gave up 6 bases; unmatched junction bases: 6. The CDR3 extends over 14 amino acids. CDR1 is SGHNT, CDR2 YYREEE, per germline (reference sequence). The CDR3 region has the DNA TGTGCCAGCAGCTTGAAAGGGGGCAATGATGGCTACACCTTC. Protein: CASSLKGGNDGYTF.

The rearrangement uses TRBV9 and TRBJ2-3; D unresolved. Germline CDR1 reads SGDLS; CDR2 reads YYNGEE. This CDR3 region has 16 residues. Trimming took 1 base from V and 6 from J, leaving 18 bases between them. CDR3: CASSVPPYSAADTQYF. The CDR3, as DNA: TGTGCCAGCAGCGTACCCCCCTACTCCGCCGCGGATACGCAGTATTTT.

The V and J genes are TRBV9 and TRBJ2-7; the D gene could be TRBD1 or TRBD2 (5 bases each). CDR1 is SGDLS and CDR2 is YYNGEE in the germline V gene. The CDR3 extends over 15 amino acids. The germline V and J ends were trimmed by 2 bases and 5 bases, with 17 bases remaining between them. As DNA, the CDR3 is TGTGCCAGCAGCGTGGGGGTCGACTTGGGGAACGAGCAGTACTTC. Translated, it gives CASSVGVDLGNEQYF.

The chain joins TRBV15 to TRBJ1-2, with D unclear. CDR1 LNHNV and CDR2 YYDKDF come from the germline V gene (reference sequence). V lost 2 bases to trimming and J lost 4 bases, with 14 bases between them. The length of the CDR3 is 15 residues. The DNA of the CDR3 is TGTGCCACCAGCAGATCCTCCAGTTCTAGCTATGGCTACACCTTC. This translates into CATSRSSSSSYGYTF.

V usage is TRBV9 and J usage is TRBJ2-2, with 10 positions matching TRBD1. The V and J ends lost 3 bases and 4 bases, in that order; junction bases with no gene match: 3. The CDR3 spans 15 residues. CDR1 and CDR2 (germline): SGDLS, YYNGEE. Here the CDR3 reads CASSAGTGVTGELFF. In DNA, the CDR3 is TGTGCCAGCAGCGCCGGGACAGGGGTCACCGGGGAGCTGTTTTTT.

The rearrangement uses TRBV14 and TRBJ2-7; 9 bases map to TRBD1. The CDR3 has 14 residues. With V trimmed by 4 bases and J by 6 bases, 7 bases remained unmatched. Germline CDR1 is SGHDN and CDR2 is FVKESK. The CDR3 DNA reads TGTGCCAGCAGCCTTTGGGGACAGGGTTCCGAGCAGTACTTC. It codes for CASSLWGQGSEQYF. Based on the CDR3 plus reference TRBV14 and TRBJ2-7, the full variable domain is EAGVTQFPSHSVIEKGQTVTLRCDPISGHDNLYWYRRVMGKEIKFLLHFVKESKQDESGMPNNRFLAERTGGTYSTLKVQPAELEDSGVYFCASSLWGQGSEQYFGPGTRLTVT.

The V and J genes are TRBV3-1 and TRBJ2-5; D not certain. Germline values: CDR1 LGHDT, CDR2 YNNKEL (reference sequence). Trimming cost V 3 bases and J 1 base, with 3 bases left between them. The CDR3 has 12 amino acids. CDR3 loop: CASSQPQETQYF. Written as DNA, the CDR3 is TGTGCCAGCAGCCAGCCCCAAGAGACCCAGTACTTC.

The DNA of the CDR3 is TGCAGTGCTCAGGGGGCGGAAGAGACCCAGTACTTC. It yields the protein CSAQGAEETQYF. This chain links TRBV20-1 with TRBJ2-5; TRBD1 agrees at 8 bases. Trimming cost V 5 bases and J 3 bases; bases outside gene matches: 2. This CDR3 region has 12 residues. Germline CDR1 is DFQATT and CDR2 is SNEGSKA (reference sequence).

The gene calls are TRBV30 and TRBJ1-5; TRBD1 matches 11 bases. After removal of 5 bases from V and 4 bases from J, the junction contained 4 bases not matched to a gene. The CDR3 covers 14 residues. CDR1 is GTSNPN, CDR2 SVGIG, per germline (reference sequence). The CDR3 spells CAWAGTGGNQPQHF. The CDR3 DNA follows: TGTGCCTGGGCCGGGACAGGGGGAAATCAGCCCCAGCATTTT. The variable domain in full, with the rest retrieved from reference TRBV30 and TRBJ1-5, is SQTIHQWPATLVQPVGSPLSLECTVEGTSNPNLYWYRQAAGRGLQLLFYSVGIGQISSEVPQNLSASRPQDRQFILSSKKLLLSDSGFYLCAWAGTGGNQPQHFGDGTRLSIL.

The chain employs TRBV6-2 or TRBV6-3 and TRBJ2-1; a weak D match, TRBD1 (5 bases). The germline V and J ends were trimmed by 7 bases and 8 bases, with 12 bases remaining between them. Germline V CDR1 and CDR2: MNHEY, SVGEGT. This CDR3 is 12 amino acids long. CDR3 bases: TGTGCCAGCACCAACACCAGGGATGAGCAGTTCTTC. Amino acids: CASTNTRDEQFF.

The CDR3 here is CASSQRNSFSYEQYF. The CDR3 DNA follows: TGTGCCAGCAGCCAAAGAAATAGTTTTTCCTACGAGCAGTACTTC. The genes are TRBV3-1 and TRBJ2-7; no firm D call. CDR3 length: 15 residues. Germline loops: CDR1 LGHDT, CDR2 YNNKEL (reference sequence). V lost 2 bases and J 1 base, leaving 12 bases between the germline ends.

The chain employs TRBV20-1 and TRBJ2-1, with 10 bases fitting TRBD2. V lost 5 bases and J lost 5; bases outside the gene matches: 6. Germline V gene lookup returns CDR1 DFQATT and CDR2 SNEGSKA (reference sequence). CDR3 length: 14 residues. The CDR3 reads CSAHLAGVDNEQFF. CDR3 in DNA: TGCAGTGCTCACCTAGCGGGAGTCGACAATGAGCAGTTCTTC.

The V and J genes are TRBV7-8 and TRBJ2-2; TRBD2 aligns across 8 bases. V shed 5 bases and J 5 bases; nucleotides not matched to a gene: 10. In germline, CDR1 is SGHVS, CDR2 FQNEAQ. The CDR3 runs 16 residues. CDR3 loop: CASSGRAGARTGELFF. For the CDR3, the DNA is TGTGCCAGCAGCGGTCGAGCGGGAGCAAGAACCGGGGAGCTGTTTTTT.

V is TRBV5-4 and J is TRBJ2-3; the D gene is possibly TRBD2 (5 bases). V was trimmed by 0 bases and J by 1 base, leaving 12 bases between them. The germline gives CDR1 SGHNT, CDR2 YYREEE (reference sequence). The CDR3 is 16 amino acids. In nucleotides, the CDR3 is TGTGCCAGCAGCTTGGGGGCGCTCGGGGGCACAGATACGCAGTATTTT. Translated, it gives CASSLGALGGTDTQYF.

The chain couples TRBV6-5 to TRBJ1-1, with a tentative D call TRBD1 (5 bases). The length of the CDR3 is 19 residues. CDR1 is MNHEY and CDR2 is SVGAGI in the germline V gene. V dropped 2 bases and J dropped 3 bases, with 25 bases sitting between them. As DNA, the CDR3 is TGTGCCAGCAGTTACACACGACAGTCAGAAATGAGGACGGACACTGAAGCTTTCTTT. Translating it yields CASSYTRQSEMRTDTEAFF.

This chain joins TRBV24-1 and TRBJ2-1; TRBD2 agrees at 10 bases. The CDR3 totals 16 residues. J lost 7 bases, V lost 3 bases, and 8 bases had no gene match. Germline values: CDR1 KGHDR, CDR2 SFDVKD. The DNA for the CDR3 is TGTGCCACCAGTGATATGGTAGCGGGAGGTCAAAATGAGCAGTTCTTC. It is translated as CATSDMVAGGQNEQFF.